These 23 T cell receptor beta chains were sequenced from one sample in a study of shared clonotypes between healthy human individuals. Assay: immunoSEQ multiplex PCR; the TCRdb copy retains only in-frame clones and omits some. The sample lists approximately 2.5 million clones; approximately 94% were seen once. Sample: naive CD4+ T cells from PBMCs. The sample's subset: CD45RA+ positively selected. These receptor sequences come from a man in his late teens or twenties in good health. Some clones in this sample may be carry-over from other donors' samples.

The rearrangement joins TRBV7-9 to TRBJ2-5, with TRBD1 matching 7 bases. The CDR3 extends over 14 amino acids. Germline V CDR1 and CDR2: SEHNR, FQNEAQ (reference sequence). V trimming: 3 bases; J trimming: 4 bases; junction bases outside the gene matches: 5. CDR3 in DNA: TGTGCCAGCAGCTTTACAGGGGCAAGAGAGACCCAGTACTTC. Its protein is CASSFTGARETQYF.

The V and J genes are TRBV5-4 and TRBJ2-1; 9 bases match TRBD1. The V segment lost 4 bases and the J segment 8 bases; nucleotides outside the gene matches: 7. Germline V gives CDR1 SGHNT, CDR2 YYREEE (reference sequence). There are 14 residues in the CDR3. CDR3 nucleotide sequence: TGTGCCAGCAGCCTGCCACAGGGGGCGGATGAGCAGTTCTTC. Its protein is CASSLPQGADEQFF.

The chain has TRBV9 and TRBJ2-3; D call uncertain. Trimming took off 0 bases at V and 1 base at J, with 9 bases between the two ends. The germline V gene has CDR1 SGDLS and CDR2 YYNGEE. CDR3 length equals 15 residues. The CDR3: CASSVGAVGTDTQYF. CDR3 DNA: TGTGCCAGCAGCGTAGGGGCTGTGGGCACAGATACGCAGTATTTT.

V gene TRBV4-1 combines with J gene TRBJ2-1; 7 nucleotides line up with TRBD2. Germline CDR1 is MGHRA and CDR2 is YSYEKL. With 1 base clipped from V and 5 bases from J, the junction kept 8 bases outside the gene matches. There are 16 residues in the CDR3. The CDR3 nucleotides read TGCGCCAGCAGCCAAGTTCGGGCTAGCGGAGACAATGAGCAGTTCTTC. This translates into CASSQVRASGDNEQFF.

CDR3 residues: CASSSQRFNTEAFF. CDR3 bases: TGTGCCAGTAGTAGTCAGAGGTTCAACACTGAAGCTTTCTTT. The chain couples TRBV19 to TRBJ1-1; no reliable D call. This CDR3 has 14 amino acids. CDR1 and CDR2 (germline): LNHDA, SQIVND (reference sequence). V dropped 4 bases and J dropped 2 bases, with 11 bases sitting between them.

CDR3 DNA: TGCGCCAGCAGTTACGAACCCTCCTACGAGCAGTACTTC. It is translated as CASSYEPSYEQYF. This chain uses TRBV5-1 with TRBJ2-7, with D unresolved. Per germline, CDR1 SGHRS and CDR2 YFSETQ. The CDR3 length is 13 residues. The V and J ends lost 5 bases and 0 bases respectively, with 9 bases between them.

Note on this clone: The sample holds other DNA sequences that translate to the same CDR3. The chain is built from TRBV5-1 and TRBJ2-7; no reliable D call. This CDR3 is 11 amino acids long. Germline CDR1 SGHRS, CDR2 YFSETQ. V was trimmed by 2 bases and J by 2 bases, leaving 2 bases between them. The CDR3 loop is CASSFAYEQYF. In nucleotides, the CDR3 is TGCGCCAGCAGCTTTGCCTACGAGCAGTACTTC. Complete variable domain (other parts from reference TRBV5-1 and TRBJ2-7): KAGVTQTPRYLIKTRGQQVTLSCSPISGHRSVSWYQQTPGQGLQFLFEYFSETQRNKGNFPGRFSGRQFSNSRSEMNVSTLELGDSALYLCASSFAYEQYFGPGTRLTVT.

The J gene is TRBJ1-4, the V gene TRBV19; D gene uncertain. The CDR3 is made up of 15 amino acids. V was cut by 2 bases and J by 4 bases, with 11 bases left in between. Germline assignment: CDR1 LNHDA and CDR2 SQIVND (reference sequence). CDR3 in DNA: TGTGCCAGTAGTATATTTACGGCCAGTAATGAAAAACTGTTTTTT. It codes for CASSIFTASNEKLFF.

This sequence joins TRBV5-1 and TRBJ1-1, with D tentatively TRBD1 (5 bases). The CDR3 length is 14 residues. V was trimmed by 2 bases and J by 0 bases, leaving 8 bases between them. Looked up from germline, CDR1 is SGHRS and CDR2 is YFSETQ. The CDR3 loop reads CASSFEGLNTEAFF. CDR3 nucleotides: TGCGCCAGCAGCTTCGAGGGGCTGAACACTGAAGCTTTCTTT.

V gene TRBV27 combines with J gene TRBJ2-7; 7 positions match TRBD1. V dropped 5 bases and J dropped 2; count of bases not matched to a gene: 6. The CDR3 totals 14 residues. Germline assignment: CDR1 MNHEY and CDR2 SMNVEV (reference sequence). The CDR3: CASSQRTGPYEQYF. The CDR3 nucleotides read TGTGCCAGCAGTCAAAGGACAGGACCCTACGAGCAGTACTTC.

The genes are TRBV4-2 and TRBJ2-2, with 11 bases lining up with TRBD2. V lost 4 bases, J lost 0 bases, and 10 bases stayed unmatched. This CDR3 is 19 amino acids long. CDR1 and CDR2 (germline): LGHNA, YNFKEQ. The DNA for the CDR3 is TGTGCCAGCAGCCCGGAGGCAGGACTAGCGGGCCCGAACACCGGGGAGCTGTTTTTT. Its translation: CASSPEAGLAGPNTGELFF.

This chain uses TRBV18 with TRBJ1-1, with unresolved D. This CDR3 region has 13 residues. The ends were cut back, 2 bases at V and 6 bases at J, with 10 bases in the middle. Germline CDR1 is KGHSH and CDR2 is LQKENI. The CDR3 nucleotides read TGTGCCAGCTCACCAGAGGTGGGCGCTGAAGCTTTCTTT. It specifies CASSPEVGAEAFF.

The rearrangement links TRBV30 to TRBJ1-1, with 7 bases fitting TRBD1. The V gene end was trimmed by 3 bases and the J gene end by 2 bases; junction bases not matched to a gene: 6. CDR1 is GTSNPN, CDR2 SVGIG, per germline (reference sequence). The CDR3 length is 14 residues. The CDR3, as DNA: TGTGCCTGGAGCCCCCGACAGGGAAACACTGAAGCTTTCTTT. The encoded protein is CAWSPRQGNTEAFF.

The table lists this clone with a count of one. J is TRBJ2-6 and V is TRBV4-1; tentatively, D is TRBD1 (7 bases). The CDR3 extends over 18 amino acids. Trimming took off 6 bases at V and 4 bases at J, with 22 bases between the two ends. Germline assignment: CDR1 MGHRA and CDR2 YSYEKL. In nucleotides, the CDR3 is TGCGCCAGCAGTCGCGGGACAGCCCCTCTCACAGGGGCCAACGTCCTGACTTTC. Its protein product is CASSRGTAPLTGANVLTF.

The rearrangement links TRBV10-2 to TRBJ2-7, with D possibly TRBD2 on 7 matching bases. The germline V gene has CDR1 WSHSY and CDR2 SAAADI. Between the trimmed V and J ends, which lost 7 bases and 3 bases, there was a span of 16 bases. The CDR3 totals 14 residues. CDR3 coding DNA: TGCGCCAGCATGAGGGGGGGGCTTCACTACGAGCAGTACTTC. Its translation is CASMRGGLHYEQYF.

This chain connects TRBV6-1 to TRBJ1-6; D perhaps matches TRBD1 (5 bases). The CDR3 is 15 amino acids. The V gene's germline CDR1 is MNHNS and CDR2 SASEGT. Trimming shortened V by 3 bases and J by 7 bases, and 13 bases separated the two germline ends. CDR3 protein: CASSDMQGPNSPLHF. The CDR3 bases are TGTGCCAGCAGTGATATGCAGGGACCCAATTCACCCCTCCACTTT.

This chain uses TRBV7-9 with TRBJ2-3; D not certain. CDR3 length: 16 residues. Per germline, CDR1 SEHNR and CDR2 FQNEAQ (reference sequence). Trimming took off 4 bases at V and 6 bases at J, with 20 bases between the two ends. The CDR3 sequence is CASSSRDPINSDTQYF. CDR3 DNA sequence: TGTGCCAGCAGCTCTCGAGACCCAATAAATTCGGATACGCAGTATTTT.

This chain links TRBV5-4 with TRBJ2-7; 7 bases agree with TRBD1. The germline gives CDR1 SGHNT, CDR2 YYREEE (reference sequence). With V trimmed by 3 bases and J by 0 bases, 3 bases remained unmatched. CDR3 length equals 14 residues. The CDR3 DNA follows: TGTGCCAGCAGCTCCGACAGGGACTCCTACGAGCAGTACTTC. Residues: CASSSDRDSYEQYF.

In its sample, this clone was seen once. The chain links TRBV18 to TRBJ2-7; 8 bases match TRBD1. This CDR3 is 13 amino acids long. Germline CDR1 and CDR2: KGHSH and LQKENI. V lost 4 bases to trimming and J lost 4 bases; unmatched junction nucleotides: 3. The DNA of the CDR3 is TGTGCCAGCTCACTACAGGGGGGATACGAGCAGTACTTC. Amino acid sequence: CASSLQGGYEQYF. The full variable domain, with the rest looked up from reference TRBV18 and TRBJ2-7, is NAGVMQNPRHLVRRRGQEARLRCSPMKGHSHVYWYRQLPEEGLKFMVYLQKENIIDESGMPKERFSAEFPKEGPSILRIQQVVRGDSAAYFCASSLQGGYEQYFGPGTRLTVT.

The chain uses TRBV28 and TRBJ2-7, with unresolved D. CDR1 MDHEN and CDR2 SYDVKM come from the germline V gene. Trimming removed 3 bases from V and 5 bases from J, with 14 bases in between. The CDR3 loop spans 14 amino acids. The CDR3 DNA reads TGTGCCAGCAGTTTTGGGGAAACTTACAACGAGCAGTACTTC. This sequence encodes CASSFGETYNEQYF.

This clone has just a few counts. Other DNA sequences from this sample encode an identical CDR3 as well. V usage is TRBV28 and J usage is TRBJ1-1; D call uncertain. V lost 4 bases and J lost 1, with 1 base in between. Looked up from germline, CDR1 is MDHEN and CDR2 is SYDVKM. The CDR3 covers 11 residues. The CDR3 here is CASSSNTEAFF. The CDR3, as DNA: TGTGCCAGCAGTTCGAACACTGAAGCTTTCTTT.

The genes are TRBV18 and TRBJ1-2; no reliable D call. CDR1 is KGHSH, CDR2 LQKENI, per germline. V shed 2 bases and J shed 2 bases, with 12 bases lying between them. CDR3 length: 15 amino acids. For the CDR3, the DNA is TGTGCCAGCTCACCAAGCTCAGCCGAAAACTATGGCTACACCTTC. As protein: CASSPSSAENYGYTF.

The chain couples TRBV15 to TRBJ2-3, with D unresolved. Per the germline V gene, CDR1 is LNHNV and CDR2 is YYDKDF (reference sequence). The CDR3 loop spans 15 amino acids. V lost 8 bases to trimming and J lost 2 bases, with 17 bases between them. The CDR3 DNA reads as TGTGCCACCCAAACGGGTAGCAGCGACACAGATACGCAGTATTTT. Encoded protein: CATQTGSSDTDTQYF.